This T cell receptor beta chain was sequenced during a study of Tregs in tolerant kidney transplant recipients. Unstimulated regulatory T cells (CD4+CD25+CD127-), CD4+CD25- non-regulatory cells, CD4 and CD8 cells were FACS-sorted from thawed PBMCs. Generated by immunoSEQ multiplex PCR, the TCRdb table keeps only in-frame clones and is missing some. The data show 200,000 to 300,000 clones, approximately 84% seen once. A single count supports this clone. What it recognizes is unknown. Germline V gene sequence: CDR1 SGHRS, CDR2 YFSETQ. There are 18 residues in the CDR3. V shed 5 bases and J 0 bases; nucleotides not matched to a gene: 9. Study-wide results and limits: Biological reproducibility was not directly addressed in this study. Expanding Tregs on activated donor B cells appeared to best identify donor-specific TCRbeta clones. Findings come from small patient numbers and require larger validation.

The specimen was CD4+ T cells from blood. The chain links TRBV5-1 to TRBJ2-2; TRBD2 matches at 11 bases. The TCR originated in a human donor in good health. In nucleotides, the CDR3 is TGCGCCAGCAGGAAACTAGCGGGAGAGGTATCGAACACCGGGGAGCTGTTTTTT. Translated: CASRKLAGEVSNTGELFF. The entire variable domain, with the rest obtained from reference TRBV5-1 and TRBJ2-2, is as follows: KAGVTQTPRYLIKTRGQQVTLSCSPISGHRSVSWYQQTPGQGLQFLFEYFSETQRNKGNFPGRFSGRQFSNSRSEMNVSTLELGDSALYLCASRKLAGEVSNTGELFFGEGSRLTVL.